This TCR beta chain was documented in a study of response to subunit inactivated influenza vaccine. The study, taken as a whole, reports: That few new T cells are recruited by each seasonal influenza vaccination was the authors' suggestion.

The ends were cut back, 3 bases at V and 2 bases at J, with 10 bases in the middle. CDR3 length: 15 amino acids. Notes on this clonotype: Antigen unknown.

Each CDR3 protein is one row after TCRdb ran MiXCR on the RT-PCR reads. This table holds roughly 190,000 distinct CDR3 sequences, under 15% found once. This TCR was sampled from a man in his fifties who received an inactivated influenza vaccine. The rearrangement links TRBV12-3 or TRBV12-4 to TRBJ1-4; D not resolved. The starting material was CD8+ T cells sorted from PBMCs, obtained 4 to 6 days after vaccination. As DNA, the CDR3 is TGTGCCAGCAGTTTTGAAGGGATCACTAATGAAAAACTGTTTTTT. Translating gives CASSFEGITNEKLFF.